Below are 9 T cell receptor beta chains sequenced from a single sample in a study of T cells after yellow fever vaccination. TCRdb re-called the 5' RACE reads through MiXCR, storing one row per CDR3 protein. The sample has 95,000 to 100,000 distinct CDR3 sequences, less than 6% seen once; the top ten hold just over 40%. Sequences were derived from CD8+ T cells sorted from PBMCs, sampled 10 days after the yellow fever booster vaccination. The receptors stem from a man aged 18 to 29 who received the YFV17D yellow fever vaccine.

This clonotype was counted a few times. V and J are TRBV9 and TRBJ2-1, with D possibly TRBD2 on 7 matching bases. The CDR3 length is 17 residues. Trimming shortened V by 0 bases and J by 7 bases, and 20 bases separated the two germline ends. The germline CDR1 and CDR2 sequences are SGDLS and YYNGEE. CDR3 in DNA: TGTGCCAGCAGCGTAGCACGCGACGGGGGGCGGGTAAATGAGCAGTTCTTC. Protein: CASSVARDGGRVNEQFF.

This clonotype appeared a few times. The gene calls are TRBV5-8 and TRBJ1-4; no clear D. CDR1 SGHTS and CDR2 YDEGEE come from the germline V gene. V dropped 2 bases and J dropped 0 bases, with 8 bases sitting between them. The CDR3 is 15 amino acids. Here the CDR3 reads CASSFGVATNEKLFF. The CDR3 bases are TGTGCCAGCAGCTTCGGGGTTGCAACTAATGAAAAACTGTTTTTT.

This clonotype has just a few counts. The rearrangement joins TRBV3-1 to TRBJ1-4; D gene unclear. The germline V gene encodes CDR1 LGHDT and CDR2 YNNKEL (reference sequence). CDR3 size: 16 residues. The V end lost 0 bases, the J end lost 2 bases, and 10 bases lay between the germline ends. The DNA for the CDR3 is TGTGCCAGCAGCCAAGATTGGGCGGGGACTAATGAAAAACTGTTTTTT. Its protein is CASSQDWAGTNEKLFF. The full variable domain, its missing parts supplied by reference TRBV3-1 and TRBJ1-4, is DTAVSQTPKYLVTQMGNDKSIKCEQNLGHDTMYWYKQDSKKFLKIMFSYNNKELIINETVPNRFSPKSPDKAHLNLHINSLELGDSAVYFCASSQDWAGTNEKLFFGSGTQLSVL.

Only a few counts were recorded for this clonotype. CDR3 sequence (DNA): TGTGCCAGCAGCCAACCCGGGACAGGGGATGAAGCTTTCTTT. It encodes CASSQPGTGDEAFF. This chain uses TRBV3-1 with TRBJ1-1, with 10 positions matching TRBD1. Per the germline V gene, CDR1 is LGHDT and CDR2 is YNNKEL (reference sequence). This CDR3 has 14 residues. V was pared by 2 bases and J by 7 bases, with 4 bases of the junction left unmatched.

This clonotype was found a few times. This chain joins TRBV5-4 and TRBJ2-7; D not resolved. V was cut by 4 bases and J by 3 bases, with 17 bases left in between. From germline, CDR1 is SGHNT and CDR2 YYREEE (reference sequence). This CDR3 has 15 residues. CDR3 region: CASSPTPATVYEQYV. CDR3 DNA: TGTGCCAGCAGCCCCACTCCCGCTACCGTCTACGAGCAGTACGTC.

This clonotype was found a few times. J is TRBJ2-2 and V is TRBV7-9; D not certain. Germline loops: CDR1 SEHNR, CDR2 FQNEAQ (reference sequence). The CDR3 extends over 12 amino acids. Trimming cost V 6 bases and J 7 bases, with 9 bases left between them. The CDR3 nucleotides read TGTGCCAGCAGTATAGCCGGCGGGGAGCTGTTTTTT. Protein: CASSIAGGELFF.

Only a few counts were recorded for this clonotype. The chain has TRBV7-9 and TRBJ1-6; weak D call: TRBD1 (5 bases). Trimming cost V 3 bases and J 9 bases, with 12 bases left between them. CDR3 length: 14 amino acids. Germline values: CDR1 SEHNR, CDR2 FQNEAQ (reference sequence). CDR3 loop: CASSFTGTASPLHF. The CDR3 region has the DNA TGTGCCAGCAGCTTTACCGGGACCGCTTCACCCCTCCACTTT.

This clonotype has ten or more counts. This rearrangement joins TRBV10-3 to TRBJ2-1; 9 bases fit TRBD1. Losses at the gene ends were 8 bases for V and 5 bases for J; bases not matched to a gene: 1. Germline CDR1 is ENHRY and CDR2 is SYGVKD. The CDR3 contains 12 residues. CDR3 region: CAIRDRDNEQFF. CDR3 nucleotides: TGTGCCATCCGGGACAGGGACAATGAGCAGTTCTTC.

The V call is TRBV27, the J call TRBJ1-5, with TRBD1 identical over 8 bases. After removal of 5 bases from V and 1 base from J, the junction contained 7 bases not matched to a gene. The germline gives CDR1 MNHEY, CDR2 SMNVEV (reference sequence). This CDR3 region has 16 residues. CDR3 residues: CASSTDRGSSNQPQHF. The CDR3 DNA is TGTGCCAGCAGTACCGACAGGGGATCAAGCAATCAGCCCCAGCATTTT.